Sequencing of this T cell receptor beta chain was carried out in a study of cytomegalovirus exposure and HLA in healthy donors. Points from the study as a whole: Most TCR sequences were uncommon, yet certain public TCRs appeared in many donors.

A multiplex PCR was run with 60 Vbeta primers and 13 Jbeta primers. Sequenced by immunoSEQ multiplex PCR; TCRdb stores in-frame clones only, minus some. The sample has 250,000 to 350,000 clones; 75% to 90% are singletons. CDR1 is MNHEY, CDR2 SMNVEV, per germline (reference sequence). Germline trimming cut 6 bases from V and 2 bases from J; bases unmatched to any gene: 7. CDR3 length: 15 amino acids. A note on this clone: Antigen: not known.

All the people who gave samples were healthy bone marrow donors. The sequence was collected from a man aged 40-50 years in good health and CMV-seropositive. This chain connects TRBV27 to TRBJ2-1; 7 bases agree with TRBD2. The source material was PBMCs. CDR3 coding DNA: TGTGCCAGCAGGAGCCAGCGGGGCGCCTACAATGAGCAGTTCTTC. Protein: CASRSQRGAYNEQFF.